The subject of this entry is one TCR beta chain. Its recognized antigen is unknown. One base away there is no much larger clone; base qualities are not given. Libraries were constructed by the immunoSEQ multiplex PCR assay. TCRdb re-hosts the immuneACCESS table, in-frame sequences only. Its copies lack some clones; in the studies checked, an unresolved V gene accounts for under half of them, and the cause for the rest is not known. For this sample there are about 75,000 clones; 94% appear just once. The leading ten clones occupy roughly 0.14% of the sample. The entry originates in a study of T cell changes during pregnancy in multiple sclerosis (dated by TCRdb to the late 2010s). With regard to the full study: The study looked at changes in the T cell repertoire across pregnancy in women with multiple sclerosis.

The CDR3 numbers 16 residues from cysteine through phenylalanine. Of all the DNA, just the CDR3 is kept, 48 bases in frame from base 1. CDR1 and CDR2 (LNHDA, SQIVND) derive from the germline V gene (reference sequence). Relative to germline, V is missing 1 base and J is missing 3 bases, with 6 bases of the junction outside any gene match. This receptor was taken from a female donor with multiple sclerosis, enrolled in a pregnancy study. The sequence is built from TRBV19 and TRBJ2-7; the central 10 bases match TRBD2. Sequenced here: CD4+ T cells from peripheral blood mononuclear cells, sampled after pregnancy. Read as DNA, the sequence is TGTGCCAGTAGTATAGCCCGGACTAGCGGATTCTACGAGCAGTACTTC. Translated, this is CASSIARTSGFYEQYF.